This T cell receptor beta chain derives from a study of cytomegalovirus exposure and HLA in healthy donors. On this clone itself: Antigen unknown.

Study results and limitations: Across HLA loci, a later analysis found differing TCR association rates, with DRB1 most and HLA-C fewest.

Primers included in the PCR were 60 Vbeta and 13 Jbeta primers. The protocol was immunoSEQ multiplex PCR, while the TCRdb copy is restricted to in-frame clones and leaves out a portion. Among some 210,000 clones listed, 60% to 80% were seen once. This TCR came from a male donor in good health and CMV-seronegative. Sequences were obtained from PBMCs.

Here the CDR3 reads CASSYSTGRATGELFF. CDR3 DNA sequence: TGTGCCAGCAGTTACTCGACCGGGAGGGCCACCGGGGAGCTGTTTTTT. This chain uses TRBV6-5 with TRBJ2-2; 8 bases are a match to TRBD2. V dropped 0 bases and J dropped 4; count of bases not matched to a gene: 4. Germline CDR1 MNHEY, CDR2 SVGAGI. The CDR3 contains 16 residues.